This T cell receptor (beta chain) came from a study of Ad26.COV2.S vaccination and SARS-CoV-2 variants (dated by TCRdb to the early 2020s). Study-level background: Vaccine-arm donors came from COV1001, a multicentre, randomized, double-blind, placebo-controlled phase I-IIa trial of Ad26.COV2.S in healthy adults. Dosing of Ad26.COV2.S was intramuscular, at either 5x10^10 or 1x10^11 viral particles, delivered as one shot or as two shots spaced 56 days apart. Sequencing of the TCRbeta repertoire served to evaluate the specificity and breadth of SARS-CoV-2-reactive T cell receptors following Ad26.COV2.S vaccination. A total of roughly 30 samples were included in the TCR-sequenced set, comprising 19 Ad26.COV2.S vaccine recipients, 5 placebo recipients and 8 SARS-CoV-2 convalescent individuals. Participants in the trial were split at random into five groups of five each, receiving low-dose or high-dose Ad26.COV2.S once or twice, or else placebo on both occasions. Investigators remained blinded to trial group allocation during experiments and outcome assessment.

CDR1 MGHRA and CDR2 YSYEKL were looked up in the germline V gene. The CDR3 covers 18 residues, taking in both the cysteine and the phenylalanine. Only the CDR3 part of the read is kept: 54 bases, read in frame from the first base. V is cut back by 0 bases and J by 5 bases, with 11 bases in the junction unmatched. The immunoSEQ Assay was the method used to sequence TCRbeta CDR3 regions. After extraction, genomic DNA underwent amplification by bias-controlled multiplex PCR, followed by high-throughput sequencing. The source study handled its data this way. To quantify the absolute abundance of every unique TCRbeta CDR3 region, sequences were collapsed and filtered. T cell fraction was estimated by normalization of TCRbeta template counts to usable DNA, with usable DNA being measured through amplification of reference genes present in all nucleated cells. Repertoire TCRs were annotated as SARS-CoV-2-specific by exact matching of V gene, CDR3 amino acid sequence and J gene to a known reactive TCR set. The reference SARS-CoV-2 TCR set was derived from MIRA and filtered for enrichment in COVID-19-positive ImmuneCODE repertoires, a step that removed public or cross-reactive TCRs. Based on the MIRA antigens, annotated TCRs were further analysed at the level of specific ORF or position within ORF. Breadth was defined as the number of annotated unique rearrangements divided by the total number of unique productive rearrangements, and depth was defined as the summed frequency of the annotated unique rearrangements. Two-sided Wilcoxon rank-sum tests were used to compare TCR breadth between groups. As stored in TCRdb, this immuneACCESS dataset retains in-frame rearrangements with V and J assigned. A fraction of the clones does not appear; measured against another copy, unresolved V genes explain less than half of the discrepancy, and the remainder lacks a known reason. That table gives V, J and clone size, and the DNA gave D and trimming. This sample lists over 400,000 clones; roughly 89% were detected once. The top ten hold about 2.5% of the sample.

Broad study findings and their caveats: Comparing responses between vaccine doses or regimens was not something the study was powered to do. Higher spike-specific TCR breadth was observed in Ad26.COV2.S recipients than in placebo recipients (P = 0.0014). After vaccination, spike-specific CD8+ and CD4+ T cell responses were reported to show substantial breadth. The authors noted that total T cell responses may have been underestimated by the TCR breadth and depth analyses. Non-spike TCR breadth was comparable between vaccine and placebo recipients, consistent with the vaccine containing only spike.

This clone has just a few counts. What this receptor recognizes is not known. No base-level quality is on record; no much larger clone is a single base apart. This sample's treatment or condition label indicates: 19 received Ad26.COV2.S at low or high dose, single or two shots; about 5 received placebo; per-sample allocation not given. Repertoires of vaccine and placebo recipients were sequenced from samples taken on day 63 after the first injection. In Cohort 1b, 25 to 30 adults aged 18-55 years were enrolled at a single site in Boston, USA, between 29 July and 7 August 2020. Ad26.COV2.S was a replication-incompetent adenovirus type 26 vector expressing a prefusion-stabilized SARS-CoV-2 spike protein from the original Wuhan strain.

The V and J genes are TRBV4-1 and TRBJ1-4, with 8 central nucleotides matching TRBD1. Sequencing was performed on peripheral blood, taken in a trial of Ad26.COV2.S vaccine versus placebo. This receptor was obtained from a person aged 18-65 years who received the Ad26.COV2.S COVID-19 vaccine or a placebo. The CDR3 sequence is CASSQEGLRQGMNEKLFF. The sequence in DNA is TGCGCCAGCAGCCAAGAAGGATTACGACAGGGGATGAATGAAAAACTGTTTTTT.